This T cell receptor (beta chain) was obtained from a study of CD4 T cells in relation to SARS-CoV-2 and coronaviruses. Study observations and caveats: Compared with monoreactive clones, crossreactive clones showed significantly weaker SARS-CoV-2 expansion.

This clone has only one observation. Its antigen is unknown. Uncultured naive and memory CD4+ T cells supplied DNA for deep TCR-beta sequencing. This table comes from immunoSEQ multiplex PCR, and its TCRdb copy is limited to in-frame clones, with some not included. The sample lists 50,000 to 70,000 clones, 75% to 90% occurring once. Germline CDR1 reads MNHEY; CDR2 reads SMNVEV (reference sequence). CDR3 length: 16 residues. Trimming cost V 4 bases and J 4 bases; bases outside gene matches: 9. The unexposed donors gave CD4+ T cells in about 2011-2019, prior to COVID-19. This chain uses TRBV27 with TRBJ1-1; 10 nucleotides align to TRBD1. This receptor was identified in a human donor in good health. Sequencing was performed on memory CD4+ T cells from PBMCs. The CDR3 region is CASSSSRQGASTEAFF. Here the CDR3 DNA reads TGTGCCAGCAGTTCCTCCCGACAGGGGGCGAGCACTGAAGCTTTCTTT.